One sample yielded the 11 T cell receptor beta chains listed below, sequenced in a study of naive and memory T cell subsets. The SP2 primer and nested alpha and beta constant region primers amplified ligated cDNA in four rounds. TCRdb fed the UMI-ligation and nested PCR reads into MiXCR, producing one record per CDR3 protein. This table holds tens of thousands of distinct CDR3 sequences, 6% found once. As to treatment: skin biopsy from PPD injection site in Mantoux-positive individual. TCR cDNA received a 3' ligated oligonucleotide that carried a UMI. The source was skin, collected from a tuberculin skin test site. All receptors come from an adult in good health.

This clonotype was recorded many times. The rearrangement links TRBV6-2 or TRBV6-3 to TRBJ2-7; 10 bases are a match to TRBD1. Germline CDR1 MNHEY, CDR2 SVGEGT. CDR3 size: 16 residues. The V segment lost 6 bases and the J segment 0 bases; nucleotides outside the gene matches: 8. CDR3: CASSPIDRGHSYEQYF. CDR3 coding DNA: TGTGCCAGCAGCCCCATAGACAGGGGGCACTCCTACGAGCAGTACTTC.

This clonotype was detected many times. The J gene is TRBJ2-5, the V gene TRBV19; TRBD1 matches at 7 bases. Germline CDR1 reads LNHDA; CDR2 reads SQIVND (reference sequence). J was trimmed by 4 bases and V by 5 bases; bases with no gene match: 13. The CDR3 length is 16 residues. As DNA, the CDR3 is TGTGCCAGTAGTCCCCGGACAGGAGATGTCCTAGAGACCCAGTACTTC. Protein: CASSPRTGDVLETQYF.

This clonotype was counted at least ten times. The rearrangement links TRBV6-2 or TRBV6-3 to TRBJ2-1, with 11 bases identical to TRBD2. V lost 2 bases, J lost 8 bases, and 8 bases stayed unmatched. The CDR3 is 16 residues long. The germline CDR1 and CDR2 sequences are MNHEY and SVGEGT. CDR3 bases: TGTGCCAGCAGTTACCGTAGCGGGAGGGCCAGGTATGAGCAGTTCTTC. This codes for CASSYRSGRARYEQFF.

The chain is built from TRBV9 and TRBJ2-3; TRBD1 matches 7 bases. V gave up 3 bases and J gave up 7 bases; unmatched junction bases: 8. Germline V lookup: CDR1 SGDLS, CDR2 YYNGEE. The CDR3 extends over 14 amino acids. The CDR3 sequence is CASSEGANGYTQYF. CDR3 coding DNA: TGTGCCAGCAGCGAGGGGGCCAACGGTTATACGCAGTATTTT. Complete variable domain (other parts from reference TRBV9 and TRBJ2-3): DSGVTQTPKHLITATGQRVTLRCSPRSGDLSVYWYQQSLDQGLQFLIQYYNGEERAKGNILERFSAQQFPDLHSELNLSSLELGDSALYFCASSEGANGYTQYFGPGTRLTVL.

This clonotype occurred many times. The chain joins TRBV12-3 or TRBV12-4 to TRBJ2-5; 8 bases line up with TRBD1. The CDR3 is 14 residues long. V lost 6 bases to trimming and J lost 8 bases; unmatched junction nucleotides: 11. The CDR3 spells CASSVGQGSTTQYF. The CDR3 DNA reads TGTGCCAGCAGCGTCGGACAGGGTAGTACCACCCAGTACTTC.

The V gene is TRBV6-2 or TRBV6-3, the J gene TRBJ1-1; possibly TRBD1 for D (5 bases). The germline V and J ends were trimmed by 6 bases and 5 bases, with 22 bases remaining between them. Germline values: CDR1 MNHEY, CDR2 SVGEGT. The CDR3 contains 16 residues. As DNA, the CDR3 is TGTGCCAGCAGCTCACTGGGGCGGCGATTAACGACTGAAGCTTTCTTT. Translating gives CASSSLGRRLTTEAFF.

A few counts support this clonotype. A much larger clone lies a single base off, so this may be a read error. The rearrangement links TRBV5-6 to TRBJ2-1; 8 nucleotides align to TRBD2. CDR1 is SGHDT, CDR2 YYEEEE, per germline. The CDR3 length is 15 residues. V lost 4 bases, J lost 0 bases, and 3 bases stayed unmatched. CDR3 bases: TGTGCCAGCAGCGACGGGACTAGCTCCTACAATGAGCAGTTCTTC. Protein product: CASSDGTSSYNEQFF.

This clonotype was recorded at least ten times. The CDR3 reads CATWGLGNTEAFF. For the CDR3, the DNA is TGTGCCACCTGGGGACTTGGGAACACTGAAGCTTTCTTT. The rearrangement links TRBV10-3 to TRBJ1-1; tentatively, D is TRBD1 (5 bases). The CDR3 contains 13 residues. V was trimmed by 10 bases and J by 1 base, leaving 13 bases between them. Germline CDR1 ENHRY, CDR2 SYGVKD.

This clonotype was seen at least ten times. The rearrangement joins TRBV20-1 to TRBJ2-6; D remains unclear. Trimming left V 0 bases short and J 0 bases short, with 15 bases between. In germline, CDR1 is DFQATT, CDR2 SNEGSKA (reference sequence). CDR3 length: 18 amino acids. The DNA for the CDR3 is TGCAGTGCTAGAGATAGCCGTATACCCTCCTCTGGGGCCAACGTCCTGACTTTC. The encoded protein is CSARDSRIPSSGANVLTF.

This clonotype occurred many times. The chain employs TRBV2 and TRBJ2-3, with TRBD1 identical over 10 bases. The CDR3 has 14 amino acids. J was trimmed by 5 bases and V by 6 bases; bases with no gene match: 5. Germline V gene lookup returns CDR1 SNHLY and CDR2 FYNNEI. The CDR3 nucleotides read TGTGCCAGCAGCGAGACAGGGGGCTTAGATACGCAGTATTTT. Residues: CASSETGGLDTQYF.

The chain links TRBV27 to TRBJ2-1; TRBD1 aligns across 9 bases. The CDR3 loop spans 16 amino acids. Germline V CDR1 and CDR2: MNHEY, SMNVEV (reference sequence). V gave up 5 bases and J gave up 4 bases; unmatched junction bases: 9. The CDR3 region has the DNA TGTGCCAGCAGTGTTACTACAGGGGGCCCTTACAATGAGCAGTTCTTC. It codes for CASSVTTGGPYNEQFF.